The present entry profiles one TCR beta chain with its context. Its matching antigen is unknown. There are 14 residues in the CDR3. CDR1 and CDR2 (germline): GTSNPN, SVGIG (reference sequence). V shed 5 bases, J shed 10 bases, and the junction held 7 bases outside the gene matches. The repertoire was sequenced with immunoSEQ multiplex PCR; TCRdb's copy has only in-frame clones and lacks some. Here the sample spans some 120,000 clones, 90% to 95% being singletons. These data originate in a study of graft-versus-host responses after intestinal transplantation. Study-wide background: Every one of the recipients received anti-thymocyte globulin induction and afterwards took tacrolimus and steroids for roughly three years.

Study observations and caveats: Peak GvH clone levels in circulation were associated with early post-transplant HvG declines.

The material sequenced was unstimulated CD4+ T cells sorted from spleen or lymph node cells, taken before transplant. The rearrangement links TRBV30 to TRBJ2-1, with 14 bases matching TRBD2. This sequence was found in a human donor who was the organ donor for an intestinal transplant. CDR3 coding DNA: TGTGCCTGGGAAGGGACTAGCGGGAGTAGAGAGCAGTTCTTC. It specifies CAWEGTSGSREQFF.